The 25 T cell receptor beta chains reported below all come from one sample, sequenced in a study of blood T cell repertoires in COVID-19. Some clones are missing from TCRdb's copy, which holds only in-frame ones; the method was immunoSEQ multiplex PCR. The sample includes more than 95,000 clones, 84% of them seen just once. The sample consisted of peripheral blood. The receptors here all came from a man between 60 and 70 years old with acute or convalescent COVID-19.

The V gene is TRBV28, the J gene TRBJ2-5, with 12 bases that match TRBD2. This CDR3 is 16 amino acids long. Germline CDR1 is MDHEN and CDR2 is SYDVKM. V lost 5 bases, J lost 4 bases, and 8 bases stayed unmatched. CDR3 DNA sequence: TGTGCCAGCAGTATATTGACTAGCGGGAGAGTAGAGACCCAGTACTTC. Translated: CASSILTSGRVETQYF.

The chain combines TRBV7-2 with TRBJ1-5; a possible D gene is TRBD1 (5 bases). In germline, CDR1 is SGHTA, CDR2 FQGNSA. The CDR3 sequence is 15 residues long. Between the trimmed V and J ends, which lost 5 bases and 6 bases, there was a span of 17 bases. The CDR3, as DNA: TGTGCCAGCAGCAGCGGACGGGGGGGTGTTCAGCCCCAGCATTTT. It is translated as CASSSGRGGVQPQHF.

The genes are TRBV13 and TRBJ1-1; 8 positions match TRBD1. With 0 bases clipped from V and 10 bases from J, the junction kept 4 bases outside the gene matches. The CDR3 consists of 13 residues. CDR1 is PRHDT, CDR2 FYEKMQ, per germline (reference sequence). CDR3 residues: CASSLGRGLGAFF. CDR3 sequence (DNA): TGTGCCAGCAGCTTAGGCAGGGGGCTGGGAGCTTTCTTT.

A note on this clone: Germline and junction disagree at one end, which may indicate a read error. The genes are TRBV7-7 and TRBJ2-3, with 7 positions matching TRBD2. The CDR3 sequence is 15 residues long. CDR1 and CDR2 (germline): SSHAT, FNYEAQ (reference sequence). Here the CDR3 reads CASSLGSGSTDTQYF. CDR3 nucleotide sequence: TGTGCTAGCAGCTTAGGTAGCGGGAGCACAGATACGCAGTATTTT.

J is TRBJ1-1 and V is TRBV6-5; 8 bases agree with TRBD1. CDR1 MNHEY and CDR2 SVGAGI come from the germline V gene. This CDR3 region has 15 residues. With V trimmed by 6 bases and J by 5 bases, 11 bases remained unmatched. The CDR3 loop reads CASSRPSRTGTEAFF. The DNA for the CDR3 is TGTGCCAGCAGCCGACCCTCACGGACAGGGACTGAAGCTTTCTTT.

This chain connects TRBV6-6 to TRBJ1-6; 9 bases line up with TRBD1. This CDR3 spans 17 amino acids. Germline V lookup: CDR1 MNHNY, CDR2 SVGAGI (reference sequence). Germline trimming cut 5 bases from V and 8 bases from J; bases unmatched to any gene: 13. DNA for the CDR3: TGTGCCAGCAGTCCACGTACCGGGACAGGGCATGATTCACCCCTCCACTTT. Protein: CASSPRTGTGHDSPLHF.

The V gene is TRBV18, the J gene TRBJ1-1; the D is unclear. The CDR3 loop spans 12 amino acids. In germline, CDR1 is KGHSH, CDR2 LQKENI. V was pared by 3 bases and J by 6 bases, with 8 bases between. The CDR3 DNA sequence: TGTGCCAGCTCACCGGCGGAACCTGAAGCTTTCTTT. Translated, it gives CASSPAEPEAFF.

This clone was detected once. The chain joins TRBV10-3 to TRBJ2-7; D perhaps matches TRBD2 (5 bases). Per germline, CDR1 ENHRY and CDR2 SYGVKD. The CDR3 is 15 residues long. V was clipped by 0 bases and J by 1 base, with 10 bases between them. Here the CDR3 reads CAISESGELSYEQYF. The CDR3 DNA reads TGTGCCATCAGTGAGTCCGGGGAACTTTCCTACGAGCAGTACTTC.

This clone came up a few times. The chain has TRBV4-2 and TRBJ1-2, with no clear D. Per germline, CDR1 LGHNA and CDR2 YNFKEQ. The CDR3 has 15 residues. The V and J ends lost 0 bases and 2 bases respectively, with 10 bases between them. This CDR3 is CASSQENSGNYGYTF. The CDR3 DNA reads as TGTGCCAGCAGCCAAGAGAATTCGGGGAACTATGGCTACACCTTC.

The chain carries TRBV19 and TRBJ2-1, with TRBD1 identical over 9 bases. The CDR3 sequence is 15 residues long. V was pared by 4 bases and J by 9 bases, with 10 bases of the junction left unmatched. Looked up from germline, CDR1 is LNHDA and CDR2 is SQIVND (reference sequence). Here the CDR3 reads CASSTITGGEGEQFF. In DNA, the CDR3 is TGTGCCAGTAGTACCATTACAGGGGGCGAGGGTGAGCAGTTCTTC.

This clone was seen more than once but under ten times. The rearrangement uses TRBV10-1 and TRBJ1-1; a possible D gene is TRBD1 (5 bases). The V and J ends lost 0 bases and 2 bases respectively, with 10 bases between them. This CDR3 is built from 15 residues. The germline CDR1 and CDR2 sequences are WNHNN and SYGVQD (reference sequence). CDR3 DNA: TGCGCCAGCAGTGAGTCGACGGGGGGAAACACTGAAGCTTTCTTT. Amino acids: CASSESTGGNTEAFF.

CDR3 DNA: TGTGCCAGCAGCTTAGGGGGGGGTCCTAATGAAAAACTGTTTTTT. It codes for CASSLGGGPNEKLFF. The chain employs TRBV7-2 and TRBJ1-4; the D gene is possibly TRBD1 (5 bases). The V and J ends lost 1 base and 3 bases respectively, with 9 bases between them. The CDR3 spans 15 residues. The germline gives CDR1 SGHTA, CDR2 FQGNSA. Using reference TRBV7-2 and TRBJ1-4 for the parts outside the CDR3, the full variable domain is GAGVSQSPSNKVTEKGKDVELRCDPISGHTALYWYRQSLGQGLEFLIYFQGNSAPDKSGLPSDRFSAERTGGSVSTLTIQRTQQEDSAVYLCASSLGGGPNEKLFFGSGTQLSVL.

The chain links TRBV7-6 to TRBJ2-2; the match to TRBD1 covers 7 bases. Germline V gene lookup returns CDR1 SGHVS and CDR2 FNYEAQ. V was clipped by 4 bases and J by 8 bases; unmatched bases: 13. The CDR3 is made up of 16 amino acids. The CDR3 is CASSYPRHRGVGELFF. The CDR3 nucleotides are TGTGCCAGCAGCTACCCCCGGCACAGGGGAGTTGGGGAGCTGTTTTTT.

The chain employs TRBV2 and TRBJ1-3, with D perhaps matching TRBD1 (6 bases). The germline V and J ends were trimmed by 10 bases and 0 bases, with 10 bases remaining between them. From germline, CDR1 is SNHLY and CDR2 FYNNEI. The CDR3 loop spans 13 amino acids. CDR3 amino acids: CATQGNSGNTIYF. The CDR3 DNA reads TGTGCCACTCAGGGGAACTCTGGAAACACCATATATTTT.

This clone was found a few times. The rearrangement links TRBV7-8 to TRBJ1-5, with 7 bases identical to TRBD1. V gave up 5 bases and J gave up 4 bases; unmatched junction bases: 2. Germline V gene sequence: CDR1 SGHVS, CDR2 FQNEAQ. The CDR3 is 13 residues long. CDR3 residues: CASSKDRNQPQHF. CDR3 nucleotide sequence: TGTGCCAGCAGCAAGGACAGGAATCAGCCCCAGCATTTT.

The V and J genes are TRBV18 and TRBJ1-1; D is uncertain. Germline V gene lookup returns CDR1 KGHSH and CDR2 LQKENI. The CDR3 covers 15 residues. V was shortened by 2 bases and J by 6 bases, with 16 bases between the two germline ends. The CDR3: CASSPGGRSGAEAFF. The CDR3 nucleotides read TGTGCCAGCTCACCAGGAGGCAGGTCCGGGGCTGAAGCTTTCTTT.

The rearrangement uses TRBV11-2 and TRBJ2-1; D gene unclear. Germline CDR1 and CDR2: SGHAT and FQNNGV. Trimming removed 1 base from V and 8 bases from J, with 18 bases in between. CDR3 size: 16 residues. The CDR3 DNA sequence: TGTGCCAGCAGCTTAGTCCGGGTCCCAACAATCCATGAGCAGTTCTTC. This gives the protein CASSLVRVPTIHEQFF.

This sequence joins TRBV19 and TRBJ1-5; possibly TRBD1 for D (6 bases). Germline V lookup: CDR1 LNHDA, CDR2 SQIVND (reference sequence). Trimming took off 5 bases at V and 6 bases at J, with 17 bases between the two ends. This CDR3 spans 15 amino acids. CDR3 nucleotides: TGTGCCAGTAGTTCAGGGGCCATCTCAGTTCAGCCCCAGCATTTT. Protein: CASSSGAISVQPQHF.

The V and J genes are TRBV19 and TRBJ2-4, with 8 bases aligning to TRBD1. J lost 2 bases, V lost 5 bases, and 14 bases had no gene match. Germline loops: CDR1 LNHDA, CDR2 SQIVND (reference sequence). The CDR3 has 18 residues. The CDR3 nucleotides are TGTGCCAGTAGTCTCTTCCCCCAGGGGGCGATGACCAAAAACATTCAGTACTTC. Translating gives CASSLFPQGAMTKNIQYF.

The rearrangement links TRBV14 to TRBJ2-5; TRBD2 aligns across 10 bases. Germline values: CDR1 SGHDN, CDR2 FVKESK. The CDR3 is 19 amino acids. V was clipped by 2 bases and J by 5 bases; unmatched bases: 17. CDR3 amino acids: CASSQIRYSGLALPETQYF. The CDR3 DNA reads as TGTGCCAGCAGCCAAATCCGGTATTCGGGACTAGCGCTACCGGAGACCCAGTACTTC. Based on the CDR3 plus reference TRBV14 and TRBJ2-5, the full variable domain is EAGVTQFPSHSVIEKGQTVTLRCDPISGHDNLYWYRRVMGKEIKFLLHFVKESKQDESGMPNNRFLAERTGGTYSTLKVQPAELEDSGVYFCASSQIRYSGLALPETQYFGPGTRLLVL.

The V call is TRBV6-5, the J call TRBJ2-1, with TRBD2 identical over 8 bases. Germline V gene sequence: CDR1 MNHEY, CDR2 SVGAGI. Losses at the gene ends were 6 bases for V and 9 bases for J; bases not matched to a gene: 10. This CDR3 region has 14 residues. The CDR3 DNA reads TGTGCCAGCAGGGGGAGCGGGAGACTCGGTGAGCAGTTCTTC. This sequence encodes CASRGSGRLGEQFF.

The chain couples TRBV24-1 to TRBJ2-2; 10 bases map to TRBD2. The CDR3 runs to 17 residues. Looked up from germline, CDR1 is KGHDR and CDR2 is SFDVKD. Trimming at V came to 4 bases and at J to 7 bases, leaving 11 bases not matched to a gene. The CDR3 region is CATSEKREGQRIGELFF. Here the CDR3 DNA reads TGTGCCACCAGTGAAAAGCGGGAGGGCCAAAGAATCGGGGAGCTGTTTTTT.

The gene calls are TRBV6-1 and TRBJ2-7; D not resolved. CDR3 length: 14 residues. V shed 5 bases and J shed 2 bases, with 13 bases lying between them. Germline CDR1 MNHNS, CDR2 SASEGT. CDR3 sequence: CASSNSEAAYEQYV. The CDR3 DNA reads as TGTGCCAGCAGTAACTCTGAGGCGGCCTACGAGCAGTACGTC.

J is TRBJ2-1 and V is TRBV24-1, with D hard to call. The CDR3 is 11 amino acids. Germline V gene data show CDR1 as KGHDR and CDR2 as SFDVKD. Trimming pared 6 bases from V and 6 bases from J, leaving 5 bases between. CDR3 DNA: TGTGCCACCAGTCTGTTCAATGAGCAGTTCTTC. Amino acid sequence: CATSLFNEQFF.

This sequence joins TRBV6-5 and TRBJ2-1; D gene ambiguous. The CDR3 contains 15 residues. Trimming removed 2 bases from V and 4 bases from J, with 12 bases in between. CDR1 and CDR2 (germline): MNHEY, SVGAGI. The chain's CDR3 is CASSYRIAAYNEQFF. For the CDR3, the DNA is TGTGCCAGCAGTTACCGGATAGCCGCTTACAATGAGCAGTTCTTC.